The TCR beta chain under discussion was sequenced for a study of blood T cell repertoires in COVID-19 (TCRdb year 2020). Looking at the study overall: The collaborator samples originated in the United States, Italy and Spain and spanned the acute and convalescent phases of COVID-19. HLA class I and class II types, where available, came from metadata supplied by the sample provider rather than from assay-based typing. Samples came from the ongoing ImmuneRACE study (first 160 participants) plus 1,254 subjects from 6 global collaborators. A freely available public database, intended as a resource for researchers studying the immune response to SARS-CoV-2, is where the repertoires were released. Deeply sampled blood TCRbeta repertoires from subjects exposed to, actively infected with, or recovered from COVID-19 were included in the dataset. The prospective study material was composed of cDNA or gDNA derived from T cells, B-cell-depleted T cells, or PBMCs. Sample metadata almost always included a de-identified subject ID, COVID-19 status, age in years and sex. The investigation overall reported the following: The amount of clinical and demographic metadata varied by source and participant and was provided uncurated.

The immunoSEQ Assay, a bias-controlled multiplex PCR, was used to amplify TCRbeta CDR3 regions from genomic DNA. In the authors' own workflow: The number of nucleated cells in each sample was estimated from the amplification of reference gene primers within the assay. To quantify the absolute abundance of each unique TCRbeta CDR3 rearrangement, sequence reads were collapsed and filtered. For each sample, productive Simpson clonality was calculated by taking the square root of Simpson's diversity index across productive rearrangements. Not all clones reach the TCRdb copy of this immuneACCESS table, which keeps in-frame sequences only. Checked studies attribute under half of the gap to unresolved V genes and leave the rest unexplained. The D gene and trimming were derived from the DNA, and the V and J assignments and clone size from that table. This sample comprises about 76,000 clones, around nine tenths of them detected only once. 18% of the sample goes to the ten largest clones.

The collaborating institutions used their own protocols to collect whole blood in K2EDTA tubes. For TCRbeta analysis, collaborators shipped samples in one of three forms: frozen whole blood, isolated PBMCs, or DNA extracted from either of those sample types. A few counts support this clone. Its antigen is still unknown. No much larger clone is present one base from it, and per-base qualities are unavailable. Material: peripheral blood. This receptor was obtained from a human donor in a cohort sampled during active COVID-19.

CDR3 protein: CASSGQGAHEQYF. The nucleotide sequence reads TGTGCCAGTAGTGGACAGGGGGCCCACGAGCAGTACTTC. The V and J genes are TRBV19 and TRBJ2-7; 11 central nucleotides agree with TRBD1. The CDR3 contains 13 residues, cysteine and phenylalanine counted. Of the read, only the CDR3 DNA is kept; its 39 bases are in frame from base 1. Trimming leaves V shorter by 5 bases and J shorter by 5 bases, with the junction holding 2 bases beyond the gene matches. As encoded in the germline V gene (reference sequence), CDR1 is LNHDA while CDR2 is SQIVND.